This T cell receptor beta chain was sequenced for a study of shared clonotypes between healthy human individuals (dated by TCRdb to the early 2020s). The study in broad terms: The cohort included a few men and two women between 18 and 49 years of age. Per donor, three plates each were used for CD4 naive and CD4 memory, two for CD8 naive, and one for CD8 memory. To estimate repertoire size and how much clonotypes are shared between individuals, the study performed deep sequencing of blood TCR repertoires from about 5 healthy adults. To increase sequencing depth and limit assay-specific biases, TCR repertoire library preparation and sequencing were carried out by different laboratories using diverse techniques. Leukapheresis yielded between about 0.94 and 9.5 billion PBMCs per donor.

This clone was counted between two and nine times. Its binding antigen is unknown. No base quality values were provided; no much bigger clone lies one nucleotide off. Additional DNA sequences in this sample encode the identical CDR3. Healthy HIV-negative adults with no recently reported acute infections or vaccinations were included as donors. Every donor was a Caucasian adult living in Nashville, Tennessee, USA. Magnetic negative selection was used to enrich CD4+ T cells, after which naive cells were positively selected on CD45RA and the negative fraction became the memory subset. Blood was obtained by leukapheresis, after which PBMCs were separated by Ficoll-Histopaque density gradient centrifugation and cryopreserved in liquid nitrogen vapor phase. Purity and quantity of every magnetically sorted T cell population were checked by analytical flow cytometry. Genomic DNA was isolated from every sorted fraction and measured by UV absorbance on a Nanodrop 2000c.

CDR1 SGDLS and CDR2 YYNGEE are derived from the germline V gene. CDR3 length: 13 amino acids, cysteine to phenylalanine. The kept DNA is CDR3 alone, 39 bases in frame from the first base. Deletion took 1 base off V and 1 base off J, with a span of 5 bases between the germline ends. Using the deep immunoSEQ assay, multiplex PCR amplified TCR CDR3 regions from genomic DNA. For each cell subset, the extracted genomic DNA was distributed evenly across all wells of several immunoSEQ 96-well plates, and each plate served as one replicate. For sorted subsets, each replicate PCR was loaded with 200 ng genomic DNA, equivalent to 30,000 or so T cell genomes. The purified libraries were quantified using a Qubit 3.0 fluorometer, sized with a Bioanalyzer 2100, and then quantified again using the KAPA Library Quantification kit. Each immunoSEQ 96-well plate was sequenced on its own single-read 150-cycle Illumina NextSeq 550 flow cell. Concerning the study's data processing: Because the immunoSEQ output included only junctional sequences and no quality scores, the filtering could not be the same as the filtering used for full-length reads. Sequences were annotated with PyIR, a Python wrapper for IgBLAST v1.9, and V/J genes and CDR3 were assigned using IMGT germline references. Reads with weak V/J assignments (E-value above 1e-6), missing CDR3, stop codons, out-of-frame junctions, or ambiguous translated residues were removed. V3J clonotypes were defined by identical inferred V gene, J gene, and CDR3 amino acid sequence. Percentage overlap between repertoires was computed as shared unique clonotypes divided by the size of the smaller repertoire. Three approaches were used to assess repertoire richness: RTK rarefaction, the Chao1 estimator, and Recon v2.1 estimates of unobserved clonotypes. Generation probabilities for all TCRbeta clonotypes obtained by the gDNA method from a handful of donors were computed using OLGA. TCRdb took over this immuneACCESS table, retaining in-frame rearrangements with V and J assigned. Such tables are incomplete; in checked studies, under half of the missing clones stem from an unresolved V gene, and the remainder is unexplained. Clone size and the V and J calls come from that table; the DNA yielded D and trimming. The sample has under 2.5 million clones on record, 85% to 95% of them singletons. The ten largest clonotypes hold 0.3% to 0.45% of the sample.

The paper's findings and limits, for the study overall: Naive subsets generally had larger estimated clonotype richness than memory subsets. Incomplete sequencing was indicated by rarefaction of sorted-subset datasets, despite the large sequencing depth. Because the study included a small number of donors, the genetic and exposure-history diversity represented was limited. Sampling was restricted to blood, and TCR repertoires in tissues likely differ from the TCR repertoires found in blood. Compared with non-shared clonotypes, the clonotypes found in all four sorted-subset donors had higher generation probabilities. Pairwise subsampling indicated that sequencing depth was expected to affect the degree of clonotype sharing among donors. Roughly 5% of naive CD4, 3% to 4% of naive CD8, about 2.5% of memory CD4, and roughly 0.4% of memory CD8 clonotypes were shared across a few donors.

Sequenced sample: naive CD4+ T cells from PBMCs. The cell subset or site label corresponds to: CD45RA+ positively selected. The TCR comes from a man aged 18-30 years in good health. Some clones in this sample may be carry-over from other donors' samples. The sequence links TRBV9 to TRBJ1-1, with the D gene call left open. The base sequence is TGTGCCAGCAGCGTATTAGGGAACACTGAAGCTTTCTTT. This gives the protein CASSVLGNTEAFF.